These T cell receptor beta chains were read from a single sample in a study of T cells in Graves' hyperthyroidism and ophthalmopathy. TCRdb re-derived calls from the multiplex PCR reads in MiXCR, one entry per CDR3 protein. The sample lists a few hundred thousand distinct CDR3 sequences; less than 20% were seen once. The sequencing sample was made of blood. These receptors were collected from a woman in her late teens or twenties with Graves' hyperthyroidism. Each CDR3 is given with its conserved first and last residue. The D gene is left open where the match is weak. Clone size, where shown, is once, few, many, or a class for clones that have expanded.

CDR3: CATSRQGGGGEQYF
DNA: TGTGCCACCAGCAGACAGGGAGGCGGAGGCGAGCAGTACTTC
J: TRBJ2-7
length: 14
V: TRBV15
size: .
D: .

CDR3: CASSPPGEGGRKLFF
DNA: TGTGCCAGCTCACCACCGGGGGAGGGAGGAAGGAAACTGTTTTTT
J: TRBJ1-4
length: 15
V: TRBV18
size: .
D: .

CDR3: CASSERDGRYSNQPQHF
DNA: TGTGCCAGCAGTGAACGGGACGGGAGATATAGCAATCAGCCCCAGCATTTT
J: TRBJ1-5
length: 17
V: TRBV2
size: many
D: .

CDR3: CASSQGARDQETQYF
DNA: TGTGCCAGCAGCCAAGGGGCCCGGGACCAAGAGACCCAGTACTTC
J: TRBJ2-5
length: 15
V: TRBV3-1
size: many
D: .

CDR3: CASKTGFNQPQHF
DNA: TGTGCCAGTAAAACAGGTTTCAATCAGCCCCAGCATTTT
J: TRBJ1-5
length: 13
V: TRBV19
size: many
D: .

CDR3: CASSGGPKDTQYF
DNA: TGTGCCAGCAGTGGGGGACCGAAAGATACGCAGTATTTT
J: TRBJ2-3
length: 13
V: TRBV2
size: many
D: .

CDR3: CASSPLGLDTLAKNIQYF
DNA: TGTGCCAGCAGCCCCCTAGGACTGGACACACTAGCCAAAAACATTCAGTACTTC
J: TRBJ2-4
length: 18
V: TRBV5-6
size: few
D: .

CDR3: CASSLGDRGREQYF
DNA: TGTGCCAGCAGCTTAGGGGACAGGGGGCGCGAGCAGTACTTC
J: TRBJ2-7
length: 14
V: TRBV13
size: many
D: TRBD1

CDR3: CASSLGEGSSGGYTF
DNA: TGTGCCAGCAGCTTAGGGGAGGGTAGTAGCGGTGGCTACACCTTC
J: TRBJ1-2
length: 15
V: TRBV11-2
size: many
D: .

CDR3: CSATSGTKLSGEQYF
DNA: TGCAGTGCTACCTCCGGGACCAAATTATCGGGCGAGCAGTACTTC
J: TRBJ2-7
length: 15
V: TRBV20-1
size: few
D: .

CDR3: CASSETSNQPQHF
DNA: TGTGCCAGCAGCGAAACTAGCAATCAGCCCCAGCATTTT
J: TRBJ1-5
length: 13
V: TRBV7-9
size: few
D: .

CDR3: CASSSGTSGNPYEQYF
DNA: TGTGCCAGCAGTTCTGGGACTAGCGGGAACCCCTACGAGCAGTACTTC
J: TRBJ2-7
length: 16
V: TRBV6-1
size: many
D: TRBD2

CDR3: CASSQGFGQNTGELFF
DNA: TGTGCCAGCAGCCAAGGTTTCGGACAGAACACCGGGGAGCTGTTTTTT
J: TRBJ2-2
length: 16
V: TRBV3-1
size: many
D: .

CDR3: CSASSAGGPRADTQYF
DNA: TGCAGTGCTAGTTCGGCGGGGGGGCCTAGGGCAGATACGCAGTATTTT
J: TRBJ2-3
length: 16
V: TRBV20-1
size: few
D: TRBD2

CDR3: CASSPQGQGRGQPQHF
DNA: TGTGCCAGCAGTCCCCAAGGACAGGGCAGGGGTCAGCCCCAGCATTTT
J: TRBJ1-5
length: 16
V: TRBV12-3/TRBV12-4
size: .
D: TRBD1

CDR3: CASSLGDGAYNSPLHF
DNA: TGTGCCAGCAGCTTGGGGGACGGCGCCTATAATTCACCCCTCCACTTT
J: TRBJ1-6
length: 16
V: TRBV5-6
size: many
D: .

CDR3: CASSLRETLLNEQFF
DNA: TGTGCCAGCAGCTTGCGGGAGACCCTTCTCAATGAGCAGTTCTTC
J: TRBJ2-1
length: 15
V: TRBV11-2
size: many
D: TRBD2

CDR3: CASSPGTGGTNEKLFF
DNA: TGCGCCAGCAGCCCTGGGACAGGGGGCACTAATGAAAAACTGTTTTTT
J: TRBJ1-4
length: 16
V: TRBV5-1
size: many
D: TRBD1

CDR3: CSVARQLNTEAFF
DNA: TGCAGCGTTGCCCGACAGCTGAACACTGAAGCTTTCTTT
J: TRBJ1-1
length: 13
V: TRBV29-1
size: many
D: .

CDR3: CSAHNRASGISYNEQFF
DNA: TGCAGTGCCCATAATAGGGCTAGCGGTATTTCCTACAATGAGCAGTTCTTC
J: TRBJ2-1
length: 17
V: TRBV20-1
size: many
D: TRBD2

CDR3: CASRFGYTGELFF
DNA: TGTGCCAGCAGGTTTGGTTACACCGGGGAGCTGTTTTTT
J: TRBJ2-2
length: 13
V: TRBV27
size: .
D: .

CDR3: CASSIRERTQTQYF
DNA: TGTGCCAGTAGTATTAGGGAGCGCACACAGACCCAGTACTTC
J: TRBJ2-5
length: 14
V: TRBV19
size: .
D: .

CDR3: CASSHSDIGSALGEAFF
DNA: TGTGCCAGCAGCCATTCCGACATAGGATCCGCTTTGGGTGAAGCTTTCTTT
J: TRBJ1-1
length: 17
V: TRBV11-1
size: many
D: .

CDR3: CASKTGTGELFF
DNA: TGCGCCAGCAAAACAGGGACCGGGGAGCTGTTTTTT
J: TRBJ2-2
length: 12
V: TRBV5-1
size: many
D: .

CDR3: CATLPGQGTGELFF
DNA: TGTGCCACCCTACCCGGACAGGGAACCGGGGAGCTGTTTTTT
J: TRBJ2-2
length: 14
V: TRBV24-1
size: many
D: TRBD1

CDR3: CASTLRGGEQYF
DNA: TGTGCCAGCACTCTGAGGGGCGGCGAGCAGTACTTC
J: TRBJ2-7
length: 12
V: TRBV28
size: many
D: .

CDR3: CASSLARVSEQFF
DNA: TGTGCCAGCAGCTTAGCCAGGGTTAGTGAGCAGTTCTTC
J: TRBJ2-1
length: 13
V: TRBV11-2
size: many
D: .

CDR3: CASIYLTLVVDTEAFF
DNA: TGTGCCAGCATCTACCTCACGCTGGTGGTGGATACTGAAGCTTTCTTT
J: TRBJ1-1
length: 16
V: TRBV12-3/TRBV12-4
size: many
D: .

CDR3: CASSFYQAGGYGYTF
DNA: TGTGCCAGCAGTTTTTACCAGGCGGGAGGCTATGGCTACACCTTC
J: TRBJ1-2
length: 15
V: TRBV12-3/TRBV12-4
size: many
D: .

CDR3: CASSYSFPGVETQYF
DNA: TGTGCCAGCAGTTACTCCTTCCCAGGGGTGGAGACCCAGTACTTC
J: TRBJ2-5
length: 15
V: TRBV6-6
size: many
D: .

CDR3: CASTTGGPTEAFF
DNA: TGTGCCAGCACCACGGGAGGGCCCACTGAAGCTTTCTTT
J: TRBJ1-1
length: 13
V: TRBV7-8
size: many
D: .

CDR3: CASSQELNEQFF
DNA: TGTGCCAGCAGCCAAGAGCTCAATGAGCAGTTCTTC
J: TRBJ2-1
length: 12
V: TRBV3-1
size: many
D: .

CDR3: CASSQDWWTYEQYF
DNA: TGTGCCAGCAGCCAAGATTGGTGGACCTACGAGCAGTACTTC
J: TRBJ2-7
length: 14
V: TRBV3-1
size: many
D: .

CDR3: CASSVTSGGAQYF
DNA: TGTGCCAGCAGCGTTACTAGCGGGGGGGCCCAGTACTTC
J: TRBJ2-5
length: 13
V: TRBV7-2
size: .
D: TRBD2

CDR3: CASSFSTGETEAFF
DNA: TGTGCCAGCAGTTTTTCGACAGGGGAGACTGAAGCTTTCTTT
J: TRBJ1-1
length: 14
V: TRBV12-3/TRBV12-4
size: many
D: TRBD1

CDR3: CASSLIKFAGDQGKLFF
DNA: TGTGCCAGCAGCTTAATAAAATTTGCAGGGGACCAGGGAAAACTGTTTTTT
J: TRBJ1-4
length: 17
V: TRBV7-9
size: .
D: .

CDR3: CSAETGGVDEKLFF
DNA: TGCAGTGCCGAGACAGGGGGCGTAGATGAAAAACTGTTTTTT
J: TRBJ1-4
length: 14
V: TRBV20-1
size: many
D: TRBD1

CDR3: CASSYNRGRDEQYF
DNA: TGTGCCAGCAGTTACAACAGGGGGCGCGACGAGCAGTACTTC
J: TRBJ2-7
length: 14
V: TRBV6-6
size: few
D: TRBD1

CDR3: CASSQLIGDRSSYEQYF
DNA: TGTGCCAGCAGTCAGCTGATCGGCGACAGGAGCTCCTACGAGCAGTACTTC
J: TRBJ2-7
length: 17
V: TRBV28
size: many
D: .

CDR3: CASSQDPLGAGNEQFF
DNA: TGTGCCAGCAGCCAAGATCCTCTGGGAGCGGGTAATGAGCAGTTCTTC
J: TRBJ2-1
length: 16
V: TRBV3-1
size: .
D: .

CDR3: CASSRQETDTQYF
DNA: TGTGCCAGCAGTCGACAGGAAACAGATACGCAGTATTTT
J: TRBJ2-3
length: 13
V: TRBV28
size: once
D: .

CDR3: CASSLIGRGNYGYTF
DNA: TGCGCCAGCAGCTTGATTGGTAGGGGAAACTATGGCTACACCTTC
J: TRBJ1-2
length: 15
V: TRBV5-1
size: .
D: .

CDR3: CASSHLSENTIYF
DNA: TGTGCCAGCAGCCACCTGAGCGAAAACACCATATATTTT
J: TRBJ1-3
length: 13
V: TRBV3-1
size: many
D: .

CDR3: CASSYTENEKLFF
DNA: TGTGCCAGCAGTTACACCGAAAATGAAAAACTGTTTTTT
J: TRBJ1-4
length: 13
V: TRBV6-1
size: many
D: .

CDR3: CATSRDSGEQFF
DNA: TGTGCCACCAGCAGAGATTCGGGGGAGCAGTTCTTC
J: TRBJ2-1
length: 12
V: TRBV15
size: few
D: .

CDR3: CATSVRGASYNEQFF
DNA: TGTGCCACCAGCGTCAGGGGGGCGTCCTACAATGAGCAGTTCTTC
J: TRBJ2-1
length: 15
V: TRBV15
size: many
D: .

CDR3: CASSVGDSYNQPQHF
DNA: TGTGCCAGCAGCGTTGGGGACAGTTACAATCAGCCCCAGCATTTT
J: TRBJ1-5
length: 15
V: TRBV9
size: many
D: TRBD1

CDR3: CASSTGLVPETQYF
DNA: TGCGCCAGCAGCACAGGACTAGTTCCGGAGACCCAGTACTTC
J: TRBJ2-5
length: 14
V: TRBV5-1
size: .
D: TRBD2

CDR3: CASSPHTRETQYF
DNA: TGTGCCAGCAGTCCTCATACCCGAGAGACCCAGTACTTC
J: TRBJ2-5
length: 13
V: TRBV6-2/TRBV6-3
size: many
D: .

CDR3: CASSLITSGPTYNEQFF
DNA: TGTGCCAGCAGCTTGATCACTAGCGGGCCCACCTACAATGAGCAGTTCTTC
J: TRBJ2-1
length: 17
V: TRBV11-3
size: many
D: TRBD2

CDR3: CASSARLAGPYNEQFF
DNA: TGTGCCAGCAGCGCGAGACTAGCGGGACCCTACAATGAGCAGTTCTTC
J: TRBJ2-1
length: 16
V: TRBV5-6
size: .
D: TRBD2

CDR3: CSAREARYEQYF
DNA: TGCAGTGCTAGAGAGGCCCGCTACGAGCAGTACTTC
J: TRBJ2-7
length: 12
V: TRBV20-1
size: many
D: .

CDR3: CASTRRGNQPQHF
DNA: TGTGCCAGCACGCGGAGGGGCAATCAGCCCCAGCATTTT
J: TRBJ1-5
length: 13
V: TRBV6-1
size: many
D: .

CDR3: CASSQDWRGANTEAFF
DNA: TGCGCCAGCAGCCAAGATTGGCGAGGGGCCAACACTGAAGCTTTCTTT
J: TRBJ1-1
length: 16
V: TRBV4-1
size: many
D: .

CDR3: CASSSGSRDEQFF
DNA: TGCGCCAGCAGCTCCGGGTCTCGGGATGAGCAGTTCTTC
J: TRBJ2-1
length: 13
V: TRBV5-1
size: many
D: .